This T cell receptor (beta chain) was found in a study of regulatory T cells in long-lasting Graves disease. The overall study: For under 3 months, newly diagnosed Graves' patients had been taking antithyroid drugs. General observations from the study: Patients whose Graves' disease persisted exhibited lower TCR diversity than those newly diagnosed.

The time point here: newly diagnosed GD, antithyroid drugs for less than 3 months. Preparation of the TCR library used RNA extracted from PBMCs. Patients were enrolled at an endocrinology department in Xi'an, China. iRepertoire HTBI primers and Arm-PCR of CDR3 regions built TCR beta libraries. TCRdb reanalysed the multiplex PCR reads using MiXCR and keeps one entry per CDR3 protein. The sample lists under 700,000 distinct CDR3 sequences; about 16% were seen once. This CDR3 comprises 12 residues. The V end was cut by 5 bases, the J end by 8 bases, with 12 bases between. In germline, CDR1 is SGHTA, CDR2 FQGNSA. The table lists this clonotype with a few counts. Its cognate antigen is unknown. The same data also contributed to another study, on T cells in Graves' hyperthyroidism and ophthalmopathy.

V is TRBV7-2 and J is TRBJ1-2; D may be TRBD1 (5 bases). The material was peripheral blood mononuclear cells (PBMCs), obtained at new diagnosis, from a patient treated with antithyroid drugs. The receptor's source is a woman aged 35-65 years with Graves disease. The CDR3, as DNA: TGTGCCAGCAGCACTCGGGACGGCGGCTACACCTTC. This gives the protein CASSTRDGGYTF.